This T cell receptor (beta chain) was obtained from a study of T cell repertoires in cytomegalovirus infection. Turning to the study itself: Epitope selection comprised recently identified HLA-C-restricted CMV epitopes and well-studied HLA-B-restricted CMV epitopes. Carrying CMV and the relevant HLA type showed in public TCR beta signatures. The study's findings and limits: The cumulative frequency of public TCR beta families distinguished individuals who carried CMV together with the relevant HLA.

CDR1 is DFQATT and CDR2 is SNEGSKA in the germline V gene (reference sequence). V shed 6 bases and J 6 bases; nucleotides not matched to a gene: 12. The CDR3 extends over 15 amino acids. A few counts support this clonotype. Antigen unknown. TCRdb called the reads again in MiXCR, with one record for every CDR3 protein. The data hold around 340,000 distinct CDR3 sequences, with about 28% observed a single time. This TCR was sampled from a human donor in good health (CMV status not recorded). Some clones in this sample may be carry-over from other donors' samples. The material sequenced was cultured PBMCs, taken from culture after CMV antigen stimulation. The chain links TRBV20-1 to TRBJ2-1; TRBD1 matches 9 bases. CDR3 bases: TGCAGTGCCAGGGCAGGGGACAGGGCGGTCAATGAGCAGTTCTTC. Encoded protein: CSARAGDRAVNEQFF.